The clone carrying this T cell receptor beta chain was recorded many times. The data belong to a study of blood T cells in healthy people across ages. The authors ran a second PCR of about 6 to 11 cycles using a sample-barcoded 5' primer and a J-beta primer mix. A template-switch adaptor that had 12 random nucleotides put a tag on each cDNA molecule. TCRdb analysed the 5' RACE reads with MiXCR anew, one entry per CDR3 protein. The data show 550,000 to 600,000 distinct CDR3 sequences, with around 50% seen just once and about 22% held by the top ten. Germline V CDR1 and CDR2: MDHEN, SYDVKM. The CDR3 is 16 amino acids. V dropped 7 bases and J dropped 0 bases, with 16 bases sitting between them. The donors, all healthy, were Caucasians living in Russia, aged roughly 6 to 100. Every sample had a minimum of 6.5 million PBMCs isolated.

The specimen was blood. The chain has TRBV28 and TRBJ2-1; a weak D match, TRBD2 (5 bases). This TCR came from a man older than 75 in good health. CDR3 in amino acids: CASTSQRWYSYNEQFF. DNA for the CDR3: TGTGCCAGCACCTCCCAGCGGTGGTACTCCTACAATGAGCAGTTCTTC.